What follows describes a single T cell receptor (beta chain). What it binds is unknown. The sample is drawn from a study of beta chain features in type 1 diabetes. Study-wide findings and caveats: Insertions were fewer and deletions more numerous at VDJ junctions in type 1 diabetes patients.

The CDR3 is made up of 16 amino acids. Germline CDR1 and CDR2: SGHTA and FQGTGA. V was pared by 0 bases and J by 5 bases, with 16 bases between. As every portion of the isolated RNA was reverse transcribed, the sequencing read expressed TCRB transcripts. Libraries were prepared by immunoSEQ multiplex PCR; TCRdb keeps only in-frame clonotypes and omits some of them. Counted here are about 19,000 clones, around 50% occurring once; the ten biggest clones make up approximately 0.4%. The authors sorted CD4+ naive, central memory, regulatory and stem cell-like memory cells via CD45RO/CCR7/CD25/CD127/CD95/CD27.

The clonotype comes from a man between 18 and 29 years old in good health. The sample was stem cell memory CD4+ T cells from blood. The J gene is TRBJ2-5, the V gene TRBV7-3; D perhaps matches TRBD2 (6 bases). DNA for the CDR3: TGTGCCAGCAGCTTAACTGGGACTCAAGGGATGGAGACCCAGTACTTC. It yields the protein CASSLTGTQGMETQYF.